These T cell receptor beta chains were read from a single sample in a study of T-cell reconstitution after alpha-beta-depleted transplantation in children. TCRdb used MiXCR to reprocess the PCR reads, holding one entry per CDR3 protein. The table has roughly 200,000 distinct CDR3 sequences, around 10% seen once; the top ten hold around 6%. The sample here was PBMCs from the stem cell graft donor, taken from the stem cell graft. The receptors here all came from a human donor who donated a stem cell graft to a child with acute lymphoblastic leukemia. CDR3s include the opening cysteine and the closing phenylalanine or tryptophan.

cdr3_aa: CSVKFGGAFVGELFF
v_call: TRBV29-1
j_call: TRBJ2-2

cdr3_aa: CASSLGDTAFF
v_call: TRBV5-1
j_call: TRBJ1-1

cdr3_aa: CASSYITTGVRPNTGELFF
v_call: TRBV6-5
j_call: TRBJ2-2

cdr3_aa: CASSLGGLGQYNEQFF
v_call: TRBV11-3
j_call: TRBJ2-1

cdr3_aa: CASSQGGAGIISNQPQHF
v_call: TRBV4-1
j_call: TRBJ1-5

cdr3_aa: CASSHPGTGKTEAFF
v_call: TRBV7-2
j_call: TRBJ1-1

cdr3_aa: CASSPTGTEAFF
v_call: TRBV11-2
j_call: TRBJ1-1

cdr3_aa: CASSSHGTSYEQFF
v_call: TRBV7-2
j_call: TRBJ2-1

cdr3_aa: CASSVRGAEDTQYF
v_call: TRBV11-2
j_call: TRBJ2-3

cdr3_aa: CSAIPGLYTYEQYF
v_call: TRBV20-1
j_call: TRBJ2-7

cdr3_aa: CSARDPASLYEQYF
v_call: TRBV20-1
j_call: TRBJ2-7

cdr3_aa: CASSLVRASGIQETQYF
v_call: TRBV7-2
j_call: TRBJ2-5

cdr3_aa: CASSRTGDDSYEQYF
v_call: TRBV5-5
j_call: TRBJ2-7

cdr3_aa: CSASLPSLETQYF
v_call: TRBV20-1
j_call: TRBJ2-5

cdr3_aa: CAISGDWMEEQFF
v_call: TRBV10-3
j_call: TRBJ2-1